Sequencing of this T cell receptor beta chain was carried out in a study of blood T cell repertoires in COVID-19. Some clones are missing from TCRdb's copy, which holds only in-frame ones; the method was immunoSEQ multiplex PCR. Of tens of thousands of clones in the sample, 75% to 90% were seen once. The CDR3 has 14 residues. Germline CDR1 is LGHDT and CDR2 is YNNKEL (reference sequence). Trimming removed 5 bases from V and 8 bases from J; junction bases left unmatched: 5. The sequence was obtained from a human donor in a cohort sampled during active COVID-19. Sequencing input: peripheral blood. The gene calls are TRBV3-1 (or the pseudogene TRBV3-2) and TRBJ1-4; 10 bases agree with TRBD1. Here the CDR3 reads CASSTGTGVEKLFF. The CDR3 nucleotides read TGTGCCAGCAGCACCGGGACAGGGGTCGAAAAACTGTTTTTT.